The source of this T cell receptor beta chain is a study of shared clonotypes between healthy human individuals. The wider study: With ages of 18 to 49, the donors were a couple of women and a few men.

Findings and limits, study-wide: Sampling covered nothing but blood. Tissue TCR repertoires likely differ from those found in blood.

In regard to this clone: Its target is not known.

Germline CDR1 and CDR2: MDHEN and SYDVKM. The CDR3 has 16 residues. Trimming removed 2 bases from V and 1 base from J, with 15 bases in between. Every subset had its genomic DNA shared out evenly among several immunoSEQ plates. Libraries were prepared by immunoSEQ multiplex PCR; TCRdb keeps only in-frame clonotypes and omits some of them. The sample carries some 2,500,000 clones, 85% to 95% recorded once. The sequence was collected from a man aged 18-30 years in good health. Some clones in this sample may be carry-over from other donors' samples. Material for sequencing was naive CD4+ T cells from PBMCs. The sample's subset: CD45RA+ positively selected. The chain employs TRBV28 and TRBJ2-7; no clear D gene. CDR3 DNA sequence: TGTGCCAGCAGTTTAAAATGGGCCTCCTCTTCCTACGAGCAGTACTTC. Its translation: CASSLKWASSSYEQYF.